A selection of T cell receptor beta chains follows, all from one sample in a study of cytomegalovirus exposure and HLA in healthy donors. The data were produced by immunoSEQ multiplex PCR, yet TCRdb's version contains in-frame clones alone and is incomplete. This table has about 150,000 clones, around 88% appearing once. The specimen sequenced was PBMCs. Receptor source: a man younger than 30 in good health and CMV-seropositive. CDR3s include the opening cysteine and the closing phenylalanine or tryptophan. The D gene is left open where the match is weak. Expanded clones get a size class; other rows say once, few or many, or leave the size out.

d_call j_call v_call clone_size cdr3_nt cdr3_aa
. TRBJ2-3 TRBV5-1 . TGCGCCAGCAGCTTGGCCGTGGGGGCGTTAGGCACAGATACGCAGTATTTT CASSLAVGALGTDTQYF
. TRBJ2-5 TRBV10-3 . TGTGCCATCAGTAGGACAGTCCAAGAGACCCAGTACTTC CAISRTVQETQYF
. TRBJ2-7 TRBV6-5 . TGTGCCAGCAGTAGGGGCGGGGGCCCCACCTACGAGCAGTACTTC CASSRGGGPTYEQYF
. TRBJ1-1 TRBV9 . TGTGCCAGCAGTGCCGGGGGAAGGGGCACTGAAGCTTTCTTT CASSAGGRGTEAFF
. TRBJ1-6 TRBV5-6 . TGTGCCAGCAGCTTATTACAGGGCAATAATTCACCCCTCCACTTT CASSLLQGNNSPLHF
TRBD2 TRBJ2-1 TRBV4-3 . TGCGCCAGCAGCCAAGAGGGCGGCGGGGGAAACATTGAGCAGTTCTTC CASSQEGGGGNIEQFF
. TRBJ2-7 TRBV4-2 once TGTGCCAGCAGCCAAGGTAACGCGGGAACCTCCTACGAGCAGTACTTC CASSQGNAGTSYEQYF
TRBD1 TRBJ2-7 TRBV23-1 . TGCGCCAGCCCGCGTCCACAGACCGGGACAGAACTCTACGAGCAGTACTTC CASPRPQTGTELYEQYF
. TRBJ1-5 TRBV5-6 . TGTGCCAGCAGCTTGTCGAGGAGTGACCCCCTCGGCAATCAGCCCCAGCATTTT CASSLSRSDPLGNQPQHF
. TRBJ2-7 TRBV21-1 . TGTGCCAGCAGCAAAGCGCTCGAAGGAGGGACTCCCTTAAGGTACGAGCAGTACTTC CASSKALEGGTPLRYEQYF
. TRBJ1-5 TRBV5-1 . TGCGCCAGCAGCTTGACAACAGATCAGCCCCAGCATTTT CASSLTTDQPQHF